Below are 30 T cell receptor beta chains sequenced from a single sample in a study of CD8 T cells in ankylosing spondylitis. Study outcomes and limitations: It appeared that ankylosing spondylitis blood was characterized by a TCR beta motif of several highly homologous variants.

These TCRs' antigens remain unknown. TCRdb called the 5' RACE reads again in MiXCR, with one record for every CDR3 protein. The sample carries 500,000 or so distinct CDR3 sequences, roughly 5% recorded once. Sequenced: blood, either unsorted or a sorted T cell fraction (not recorded which). The receptors originated from a male donor with ankylosing spondylitis.

This clonotype has at least ten counts. This chain joins TRBV4-3 and TRBJ2-2; the D is unclear. Per germline, CDR1 LGHNA and CDR2 YSLEER. The ends were cut back, 5 bases at V and 6 bases at J, with 13 bases in the middle. This CDR3 region has 14 residues. CDR3 nucleotides: TGCGCCAGCAGCTTTGTCCCGGCACCCGGGGAGCTGTTTTTT. Its protein is CASSFVPAPGELFF.

Ten or more counts support this clonotype. J is TRBJ2-1 and V is TRBV6-2 or TRBV6-3; 7 positions agree with TRBD1. Germline trimming cut 7 bases from V and 5 bases from J; bases unmatched to any gene: 5. Germline loops: CDR1 MNHEY, CDR2 SVGEGT. CDR3 length equals 13 residues. CDR3 in DNA: TGTGCCAGCACACAGGGGAACCACAATGAGCAGTTCTTC. Translation gives CASTQGNHNEQFF.

This clonotype has a count of ten or more. The J gene is TRBJ2-7, the V gene TRBV5-1; D may be TRBD2 (6 bases). The CDR3 has 13 amino acids. Germline values: CDR1 SGHRS, CDR2 YFSETQ. V was clipped by 5 bases and J by 7 bases, with 16 bases between them. The CDR3 region has the DNA TGCGCCAGCAGAGAGAGGCTTGGGAGGGAGCAGTACTTC. Amino acid sequence: CASRERLGREQYF.

There are many counts of this clonotype. This chain uses TRBV12-3 or TRBV12-4 with TRBJ1-3, with unresolved D. CDR3 size: 11 residues. The CDR3 reads CAQSSGNTIYF. The CDR3 DNA follows: TGTGCACAGAGCTCTGGAAACACCATATATTTT.

This clonotype was observed at least ten times. The chain links TRBV6-1 to TRBJ1-2; D is unresolved. The V and J ends lost 6 bases and 8 bases respectively, with 22 bases between them. The germline CDR1 and CDR2 sequences are MNHNS and SASEGT. This CDR3 has 15 residues. The DNA for the CDR3 is TGTGCCAGCAGCGATCCGGGAGCCCCCTTTTACGGCTACACCTTC. Encoded protein: CASSDPGAPFYGYTF.

This clonotype was recorded at least ten times. The chain joins TRBV3-1 to TRBJ1-1; D uncertain. The CDR3 has 14 amino acids. The germline CDR1 and CDR2 sequences are LGHDT and YNNKEL (reference sequence). V was shortened by 0 bases and J by 2 bases, with 7 bases between the two germline ends. The CDR3 DNA is TGTGCCAGCAGCCAAGAAGGCAGTAACACTGAAGCTTTCTTT. The encoded protein is CASSQEGSNTEAFF.

This clonotype has ten or more counts. The chain recombines TRBV12-3 or TRBV12-4 with TRBJ1-5; D gene ambiguous. Trimming removed 2 bases at V and 6 bases at J, with 5 bases between. The CDR3 covers 12 residues. CDR3 in DNA: TGTGCCAGCAGTTTAAAGGTTCAGCCCCAGCATTTT. Protein: CASSLKVQPQHF.

At least ten counts were recorded for this clonotype. This rearrangement joins TRBV4-3 to TRBJ2-7; no firm D call. Germline lookup yields CDR1 LGHNA and CDR2 YSLEER. The CDR3 consists of 14 residues. The V and J ends lost 0 bases and 0 bases respectively, with 6 bases between them. CDR3 sequence (DNA): TGCGCCAGCAGCCAAGAGGGGATCTCCTACGAGCAGTACTTC. Translating it yields CASSQEGISYEQYF.

The V call is TRBV29-1, the J call TRBJ2-7, with 12 nucleotides matching TRBD2. The CDR3 runs to 15 residues. V lost 4 bases, J lost 0 bases, and 4 bases stayed unmatched. Germline loops: CDR1 SQVTM, CDR2 ANQGSEA. DNA for the CDR3: TGCAGCGTTGGGCTAGCGGGAGGGCCCTCCTACGAGCAGTACTTC. It is translated as CSVGLAGGPSYEQYF.

This clonotype has ten or more counts. The genes are TRBV29-1 and TRBJ2-1; 8 bases agree with TRBD2. The CDR3 has 17 residues. Germline CDR1 SQVTM, CDR2 ANQGSEA. The V segment lost 7 bases and the J segment 0 bases; nucleotides outside the gene matches: 14. CDR3 nucleotides: TGCAGCGCTGGGCTGCGGGGGGTTAAGAGCTCCTACAATGAGCAGTTCTTC. This translates into CSAGLRGVKSSYNEQFF.

This clonotype was seen only a few times. The genes are TRBV7-2 and TRBJ2-7; D possibly corresponds to TRBD2 (5 bases). CDR1 is SGHTA, CDR2 FQGNSA, per germline. This CDR3 is 13 amino acids long. Trimming left V 6 bases short and J 9 bases short, with 18 bases between. CDR3 bases: TGTGCCAGCAGTTCCTCGGGGTACCGAGGGCAGTACTTC. Protein sequence: CASSSSGYRGQYF.

This clonotype has ten or more counts. The chain couples TRBV7-2 to TRBJ2-2; unclear D gene. The germline gives CDR1 SGHTA, CDR2 FQGNSA. Trimming removed 5 bases from V and 7 bases from J, with 14 bases in between. The CDR3 is 14 amino acids. This CDR3 reads CASSGTRGYGELFF. In DNA, the CDR3 is TGTGCCAGCAGCGGAACGCGAGGCTACGGGGAGCTGTTTTTT.

This clonotype was counted a few times. The chain carries TRBV10-2 and TRBJ2-7, with D uncertain. Trimming removed 5 bases at V and 10 bases at J, with 21 bases between. The germline CDR1 and CDR2 sequences are WSHSY and SAAADI. The CDR3 spans 14 residues. CDR3 sequence reads: CASSLVTAIREQYF. CDR3 DNA: TGCGCCAGCAGTCTGGTAACAGCCATCCGAGAACAGTACTTC.

The table lists this clonotype with many counts. This chain joins TRBV27 and TRBJ1-2; D is possibly TRBD1 (6 bases). The CDR3 is made up of 15 amino acids. The ends were cut back, 5 bases at V and 7 bases at J, with 20 bases in the middle. CDR1 is MNHEY and CDR2 is SMNVEV in the germline V gene (reference sequence). CDR3 loop: CASSALGGLHVGYTF. CDR3 nucleotide sequence: TGTGCCAGCAGTGCCTTGGGGGGGCTACACGTTGGCTACACCTTC.

In this sample, this clonotype turned up many times. The V gene is TRBV7-9, the J gene TRBJ2-1, with D uncertain. V was shortened by 4 bases and J by 10 bases, with 14 bases between the two germline ends. CDR1 and CDR2 from the germline V gene are SEHNR and FQNEAQ (reference sequence). The CDR3 is 13 amino acids. The CDR3 DNA reads TGTGCCAGCAGCTACAGTCAAGCTAGGGAGCAGTTCTTC. Protein sequence: CASSYSQAREQFF.

This clonotype has only a few counts. The V and J genes are TRBV4-3 and TRBJ2-7, with 11 bases fitting TRBD1. Germline CDR1 is LGHNA and CDR2 is YSLEER. The CDR3 is made up of 15 amino acids. V was clipped by 4 bases and J by 4 bases; unmatched bases: 6. CDR3 region: CASSLRRDRGYEQYF. DNA of the CDR3: TGCGCCAGCAGCCTCAGGCGGGACAGGGGGTACGAGCAGTACTTC.

Ten or more counts support this clonotype. The chain joins TRBV6-1 to TRBJ1-5; D may be TRBD1 (5 bases). Trimming took off 7 bases at V and 0 bases at J, with 13 bases between the two ends. Per germline, CDR1 MNHNS and CDR2 SASEGT. This CDR3 region has 15 residues. The CDR3 nucleotides read TGTGCCAGCAACCCTGGGGGGTATAGCAATCAGCCCCAGCATTTT. Translated, it gives CASNPGGYSNQPQHF.

This clonotype was seen ten or more times. The J gene is TRBJ1-5, the V gene TRBV6-1; tentatively, D is TRBD1 (6 bases). From germline, CDR1 is MNHNS and CDR2 SASEGT. Between the trimmed V and J ends, which lost 6 bases and 6 bases, there was a span of 12 bases. The CDR3 runs to 13 residues. The CDR3 spells CASRTGLGQPQHF. CDR3 nucleotide sequence: TGTGCCAGCAGAACAGGGTTAGGTCAGCCCCAGCATTTT.

For this clonotype: A much bigger clone sits one base away, suggesting this may be a read error. The V gene is TRBV28, the J gene TRBJ1-3, with a weak D call TRBD1 (6 bases). This CDR3 contains 17 residues. Per the germline V gene, CDR1 is MDHEN and CDR2 is SYDVKM. CDR3 loop: CASSLLHPDRTGNTLYF. CDR3 nucleotides: TGTGCCAGCAGTCTTCTACACCCGGACAGAACTGGAAACACCTTATATTTT. The entire variable domain, with the rest obtained from reference TRBV28 and TRBJ1-3, is as follows: DVKVTQSSRYLVKRTGEKVFLECVQDMDHENMFWYRQDPGLGLRLIYFSYDVKMKEKGDIPEGYSVSREKKERFSLILESASTNQTSMYLCASSLLHPDRTGNTLYFGEGSWLTVV.

This clonotype turned up a few times. The J gene is TRBJ2-7, the V gene TRBV5-1; 8 nucleotides match TRBD2. The CDR3 runs to 15 residues. Trimming took 4 bases from V and 3 from J; bases not matched to a gene: 9. Per the germline V gene, CDR1 is SGHRS and CDR2 is YFSETQ. CDR3 loop: CASSPGGSGNYEQYF. CDR3 coding DNA: TGCGCCAGCAGCCCGGGGGGTAGCGGGAACTACGAGCAGTACTTC. The full variable domain, completed using reference TRBV5-1 and TRBJ2-7, is KAGVTQTPRYLIKTRGQQVTLSCSPISGHRSVSWYQQTPGQGLQFLFEYFSETQRNKGNFPGRFSGRQFSNSRSEMNVSTLELGDSALYLCASSPGGSGNYEQYFGPGTRLTVT.

This clonotype was observed a handful of times. This chain connects TRBV7-9 to TRBJ2-3; D not certain. The V end lost 3 bases, the J end lost 6 bases, and 10 bases lay between the germline ends. This CDR3 comprises 13 residues. Germline V gene data show CDR1 as SEHNR and CDR2 as FQNEAQ (reference sequence). The CDR3 loop is CASSFSGMDTQYF. In nucleotides, the CDR3 is TGTGCCAGCAGCTTCTCAGGAATGGATACGCAGTATTTT.

This clonotype occurred many times. The J gene is TRBJ1-5, the V gene TRBV5-6; D is undetermined. Germline V lookup: CDR1 SGHDT, CDR2 YYEEEE. Deletions cut 7 bases from V and 4 bases from J, with 9 bases between. This CDR3 region has 12 residues. The CDR3 loop is CASSIINQPQHF. The CDR3 DNA follows: TGTGCCAGCTCTATAATTAATCAGCCCCAGCATTTT.

This clonotype has a count of ten or more. This rearrangement joins TRBV12-3 or TRBV12-4 to TRBJ1-2; D gene uncertain. This CDR3 spans 11 amino acids. The V and J ends lost 5 bases and 8 bases respectively, with 9 bases between them. CDR3 residues: CASSMVEGYTF. In DNA, the CDR3 is TGTGCCAGCAGTATGGTGGAGGGCTACACCTTC.

This clonotype was seen repeatedly, ten times or more. The rearrangement links TRBV4-3 to TRBJ2-3; TRBD2 matches 12 bases. The CDR3 spans 17 residues. V shed 1 base, J shed 7 bases, and the junction held 9 bases outside the gene matches. Germline V lookup: CDR1 LGHNA, CDR2 YSLEER. CDR3 sequence: CASSQVSSGRAGNTQYF. The CDR3, as DNA: TGCGCCAGCAGCCAAGTATCTAGCGGGAGGGCCGGGAATACGCAGTATTTT.

This clonotype was recorded many times. The rearrangement links TRBV2 to TRBJ2-4, with 12 nucleotides matching TRBD2. Germline V gene sequence: CDR1 SNHLY, CDR2 FYNNEI. This CDR3 region has 18 residues. Unmatched junction bases numbered 8, after V lost 5 bases and J lost 0 bases. CDR3 DNA sequence: TGTGCCAGCAGTCGGACTAGCGGGACCGACTCAGCCAAAAACATTCAGTACTTC. It encodes CASSRTSGTDSAKNIQYF.

This clonotype was observed at least ten times. The rearrangement joins TRBV7-2 to TRBJ1-1, with 9 bases matching TRBD1. Per the germline V gene, CDR1 is SGHTA and CDR2 is FQGNSA. After removal of 5 bases from V and 11 bases from J, the junction contained 9 bases not matched to a gene. This CDR3 has 13 amino acids. CDR3 sequence (DNA): TGTGCCAGCAGCACGCGGACAGGGGAGAAGGCTTTCTTT. Translated, it gives CASSTRTGEKAFF.

This clonotype was counted many times. The CDR3 DNA reads TGTGCCAGCAGCTTTGGTTGGTTGGAGCAGTACTTC. Translating it yields CASSFGWLEQYF. The chain uses TRBV7-2 and TRBJ2-7; D not resolved. V lost 3 bases, J lost 7 bases, and 10 bases lay in between. The CDR3 has 12 amino acids. CDR1 SGHTA and CDR2 FQGNSA come from the germline V gene.

The V and J genes are TRBV7-9 and TRBJ2-5; D may match TRBD1 or TRBD2 (5 bases each). The CDR3 contains 15 residues. V lost 1 base and J 4 bases, leaving 13 bases between the germline ends. Germline V gene lookup returns CDR1 SEHNR and CDR2 FQNEAQ (reference sequence). CDR3: CASSLGTNRGETQYF. Here the CDR3 DNA reads TGTGCCAGCAGCTTAGGGACAAACCGGGGAGAGACCCAGTACTTC.

This clonotype was observed at least ten times. The chain recombines TRBV20-1 with TRBJ1-2; TRBD1 aligns across 9 bases. CDR3 length equals 12 residues. Germline trimming cut 1 base from V and 6 bases from J; bases unmatched to any gene: 0. The germline gives CDR1 DFQATT, CDR2 SNEGSKA (reference sequence). For the CDR3, the DNA is TGCAGTGCTAGAGGGACAGGGGATGGCTACACCTTC. Protein product: CSARGTGDGYTF.

This rearrangement joins TRBV20-1 to TRBJ2-5, with 13 bases lining up with TRBD2. CDR1 is DFQATT, CDR2 SNEGSKA, per germline (reference sequence). V lost 1 base and J lost 6; bases outside the gene matches: 2. The CDR3 sequence is 14 residues long. The CDR3 reads CSARATSGRQTQYF. CDR3 DNA: TGCAGTGCTAGAGCGACTAGCGGGAGGCAGACCCAGTACTTC.